What follows are 2 T cell receptor beta chains derived from one specimen sequenced in a study of blood T cell repertoires in COVID-19. Only in-frame clones appear in the TCRdb table, and some are missing; sequencing was by immunoSEQ multiplex PCR. The sample has roughly 86,000 clones, about 87% seen once. The specimen was peripheral blood. The receptors stem from a man aged 40-50 years with acute or convalescent COVID-19.

The rearrangement joins TRBV27 to TRBJ1-2, with 7 nucleotides matching TRBD1. CDR1 and CDR2 (germline): MNHEY, SMNVEV (reference sequence). V was clipped by 5 bases and J by 8 bases; unmatched bases: 11. This CDR3 comprises 14 residues. CDR3: CASSLSQGGEGYTF. The CDR3 nucleotides read TGTGCCAGCAGTCTAAGCCAGGGGGGAGAAGGCTACACCTTC.

This clone was recorded only once. The chain couples TRBV27 to TRBJ1-3; D ambiguous. Germline-derived CDR1 and CDR2 are MNHEY and SMNVEV (reference sequence). The CDR3 extends over 15 amino acids. V lost 3 bases to trimming and J lost 0 bases, with 9 bases between them. CDR3 protein: CASSLRPSSGNTIYF. The CDR3, as DNA: TGTGCCAGCAGTTTGCGGCCGAGCTCTGGAAACACCATATATTTT.